This TCR beta chain stems from a study of blood T cell repertoires in COVID-19 (dated by TCRdb to 2018 to 2021). Turning to the overall study: The collaborator samples originated in the United States, Italy and Spain and spanned the acute and convalescent phases of COVID-19. Where available, HLA class I and class II types were obtained from metadata supplied by the sample provider rather than from assay-based typing. The prospective study material was composed of cDNA or gDNA derived from T cells, B-cell-depleted T cells, or PBMCs. The repertoires were released in a freely available public database intended as a resource for research on the immune response to SARS-CoV-2. The dataset comprised deeply sampled blood TCRbeta repertoires from subjects exposed to, actively infected with, or recovered from COVID-19. A de-identified subject ID, COVID-19 status, age in years and sex were almost always included in the sample metadata. Samples came from the ongoing ImmuneRACE study (first 160 participants) plus 1,254 subjects from 6 global collaborators. General findings and caveats noted by the study authors: Clinical and demographic metadata were provided uncurated, with the amount varying by source and participant.

Looking up the germline V gene yields CDR1 ENHRY and CDR2 SYGVKD. V and J lose 1 base and 4 bases, and a span of 7 bases separates them. CDR3 length: 14 amino acids, cysteine to phenylalanine. The entry retains the CDR3 DNA only, 42 bases that are in frame from base 1. In the prospective study, participants were roughly 18 to 90 years old, resided in 20 to 30 geographic areas of the United States, and were enrolled through a virtual design. Cohort assignment in the prospective study relied on participant-reported clinical history from a screening survey and a study questionnaire. Recovered participants in ImmuneRACE Cohort 3 were defined as having two consecutive negative NP/OP PCR tests, clearance from a healthcare professional, or resolution of symptoms. In the prospective study, whole blood, serum and a nasopharyngeal or oropharyngeal swab were collected from each participant by mobile phlebotomists. Prospective study participants could optionally give additional blood draws and questionnaires over an approximately two-month period. Blood samples from the prospective study were shipped frozen or at room temperature prior to DNA extraction.

TCRbeta CDR3 regions were amplified from genomic DNA using the immunoSEQ Assay, a bias-controlled multiplex PCR. The study's own analysis went as follows. Within the assay, amplification of reference gene primers was used to estimate how many nucleated cells each sample contained. To quantify the absolute abundance of each unique TCRbeta CDR3 rearrangement, sequence reads were collapsed and filtered. For each sample, productive Simpson clonality was calculated as the square root of Simpson's diversity index across productive rearrangements. This is the immuneACCESS table as TCRdb keeps it, with only in-frame sequences that have V and J called. A part of the clones is gone; compared with another copy, unresolved V genes explain less than half, and the rest is unexplained. The V and J calls and clone size are taken from that table; D and trimming were inferred from the DNA. Across this sample there are under 300,000 clones, with 80% to 90% seen only once. The ten most abundant clones make up 2.4% of the sample.

Details on this clone: Which antigen it targets is not known. There are no base qualities to consult, and no much larger clone falls within one base.

Sequenced material: PBMCs or T cells enriched from blood (not recorded which). Recombination joined TRBV10-3 with TRBJ2-2, and the D gene may be TRBD1, 5 bases matching. This TCR derives from a woman aged 18-30 years who had recovered from COVID-19. The DNA sequence is as follows: TGTGCCATCAGTGAGTGGCAGGGCACCGGGGAGCTGTTTTTT. It translates as CAISEWQGTGELFF.